This is a list of T cell receptor beta chains from one sample in a study of blood T cell repertoires in COVID-19. TCRdb's copy holds only in-frame clones and misses some; the assay was immunoSEQ multiplex PCR. The sample lists hundreds of thousands of clones, about 87% occurring once. The sequencing sample was made of PBMCs or T cells enriched from blood (not recorded which). The receptors were sampled from a woman between 50 and 59 years old who had recovered from COVID-19. CDR3s include the opening cysteine and the closing phenylalanine or tryptophan. A D gene is named only where the DNA matches it firmly. Not every row has a clone size; where given, it reads once, few, many or a size class.

j_call: TRBJ1-2; clone_size: .; d_call: .; v_call: TRBV18; cdr3_aa: CASSPSGNYGYTF; cdr3_nt: TGTGCCAGCTCACCCTCAGGGAACTATGGCTACACCTTC
j_call: TRBJ2-7; clone_size: .; d_call: .; v_call: TRBV18; cdr3_aa: CASSPGQGQRRATYEQYF; cdr3_nt: TGTGCCAGCTCACCCGGCCAGGGCCAACGACGGGCGACCTACGAGCAGTACTTC
j_call: TRBJ2-1; clone_size: once; d_call: TRBD1; v_call: TRBV4-3; cdr3_aa: CASSQDWGQGAEEQFF; cdr3_nt: TGCGCCAGCAGCCAAGATTGGGGACAGGGGGCGGAGGAGCAGTTCTTC
j_call: TRBJ1-2; clone_size: few; d_call: .; v_call: TRBV2; cdr3_aa: CASRPTVNYGYTF; cdr3_nt: TGTGCCAGCAGGCCGACAGTAAACTATGGCTACACCTTC
j_call: TRBJ2-1; clone_size: .; d_call: TRBD2; v_call: TRBV5-1; cdr3_aa: CASSGGTSVSYNEQFF; cdr3_nt: TGCGCCAGCAGCGGAGGGACTAGCGTGAGCTACAATGAGCAGTTCTTC
j_call: TRBJ2-3; clone_size: .; d_call: .; v_call: TRBV11-3; cdr3_aa: CASSLGLPMGTDTQYF; cdr3_nt: TGTGCCAGCAGCTTAGGACTGCCGATGGGCACAGATACGCAGTATTTT
j_call: TRBJ2-7; clone_size: few; d_call: TRBD1; v_call: TRBV7-2; cdr3_aa: CASSSRYGTGTYEQYF; cdr3_nt: TGTGCCAGCAGCTCCCGATACGGGACAGGGACCTACGAGCAGTACTTC
j_call: TRBJ1-1; clone_size: .; d_call: TRBD1; v_call: TRBV5-1; cdr3_aa: CASRSAGGTEAFF; cdr3_nt: TGCGCCAGCAGGAGCGCAGGGGGCACTGAAGCTTTCTTT
j_call: TRBJ1-1; clone_size: .; d_call: TRBD1; v_call: TRBV24-1; cdr3_aa: CATSDPGGDSEAFF; cdr3_nt: TGTGCCACCAGTGATCCGGGGGGGGACAGTGAAGCTTTCTTT
j_call: TRBJ1-5; clone_size: .; d_call: .; v_call: TRBV5-8; cdr3_aa: CASSLESGYNQPQHF; cdr3_nt: TGTGCCAGCAGCTTGGAGTCAGGGTACAATCAGCCCCAGCATTTT
j_call: TRBJ2-1; clone_size: once; d_call: TRBD2; v_call: TRBV30; cdr3_aa: CAWNRGLAGSRQFF; cdr3_nt: TGTGCCTGGAATCGGGGACTAGCGGGTTCTCGGCAGTTCTTC
j_call: TRBJ2-5; clone_size: .; d_call: TRBD2; v_call: TRBV5-8; cdr3_aa: CASSLGLAGGYQETQYF; cdr3_nt: TGTGCCAGCAGCTTGGGTTTGGCGGGAGGGTACCAAGAGACCCAGTACTTC
j_call: TRBJ2-1; clone_size: .; d_call: TRBD2; v_call: TRBV18; cdr3_aa: CASSPTGGGEQFF; cdr3_nt: TGTGCCAGCTCACCAACGGGGGGAGGTGAGCAGTTCTTC